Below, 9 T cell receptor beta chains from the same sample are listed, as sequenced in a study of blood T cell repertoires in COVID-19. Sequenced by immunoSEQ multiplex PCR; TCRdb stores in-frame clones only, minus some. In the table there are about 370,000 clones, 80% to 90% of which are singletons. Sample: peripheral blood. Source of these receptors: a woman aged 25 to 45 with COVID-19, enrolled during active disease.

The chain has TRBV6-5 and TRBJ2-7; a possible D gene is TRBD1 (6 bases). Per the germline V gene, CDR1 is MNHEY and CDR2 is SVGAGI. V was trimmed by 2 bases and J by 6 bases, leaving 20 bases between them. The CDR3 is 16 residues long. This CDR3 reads CASSYLAPLQGSEQYF. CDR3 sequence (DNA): TGTGCCAGCAGTTACCTGGCCCCATTACAGGGCAGCGAGCAGTACTTC.

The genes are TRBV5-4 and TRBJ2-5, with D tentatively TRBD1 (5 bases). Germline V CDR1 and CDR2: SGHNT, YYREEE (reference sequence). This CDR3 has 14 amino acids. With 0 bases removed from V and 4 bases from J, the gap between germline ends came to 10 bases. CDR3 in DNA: TGTGCCAGCAGCTTGGGACAGTGGGCAGAGACCCAGTACTTC. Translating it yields CASSLGQWAETQYF.

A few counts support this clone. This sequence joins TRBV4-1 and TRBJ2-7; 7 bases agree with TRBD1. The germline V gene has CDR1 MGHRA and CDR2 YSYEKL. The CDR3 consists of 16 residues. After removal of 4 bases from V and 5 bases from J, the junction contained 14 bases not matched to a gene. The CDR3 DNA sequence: TGCGCCAGCAGCCCTGGACAGGTCCCTAGTCGAAACGAGCAGTACTTC. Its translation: CASSPGQVPSRNEQYF.

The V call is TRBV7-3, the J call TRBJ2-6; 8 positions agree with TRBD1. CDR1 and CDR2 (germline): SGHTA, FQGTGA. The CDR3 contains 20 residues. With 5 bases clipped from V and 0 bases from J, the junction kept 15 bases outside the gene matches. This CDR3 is CASSKGSGRGPLSGANVLTF. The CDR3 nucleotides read TGTGCCAGCAGCAAAGGGAGCGGCAGGGGGCCCCTCTCTGGGGCCAACGTCCTGACTTTC.

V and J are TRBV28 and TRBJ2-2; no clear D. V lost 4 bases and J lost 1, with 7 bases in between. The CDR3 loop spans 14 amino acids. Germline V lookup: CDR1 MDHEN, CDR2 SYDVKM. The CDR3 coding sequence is TGTGCCAGCAGTTCCCACATGAACACCGGGGAGCTGTTTTTT. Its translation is CASSSHMNTGELFF.

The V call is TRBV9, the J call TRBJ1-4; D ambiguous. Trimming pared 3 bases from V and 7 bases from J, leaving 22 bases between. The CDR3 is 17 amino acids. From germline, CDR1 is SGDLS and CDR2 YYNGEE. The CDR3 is CASSAGKTSSRAEKLFF. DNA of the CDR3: TGTGCCAGCAGCGCCGGGAAGACCTCCTCGAGGGCTGAAAAACTGTTTTTT.

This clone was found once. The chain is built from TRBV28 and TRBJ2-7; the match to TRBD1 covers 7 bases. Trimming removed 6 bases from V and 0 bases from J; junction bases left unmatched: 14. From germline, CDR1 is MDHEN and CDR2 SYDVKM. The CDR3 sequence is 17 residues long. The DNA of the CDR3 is TGTGCCAGCAGCAAACGACAGGGTTCCCTCTTCTCCTACGAGCAGTACTTC. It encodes CASSKRQGSLFSYEQYF.

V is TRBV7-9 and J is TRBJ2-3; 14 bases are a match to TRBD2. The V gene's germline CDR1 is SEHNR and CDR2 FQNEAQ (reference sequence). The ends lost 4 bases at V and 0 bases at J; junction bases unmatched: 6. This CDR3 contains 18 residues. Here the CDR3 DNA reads TGTGCCAGCAGCTCGGGGACTAGCGGGAGAGGGAGCACAGATACGCAGTATTTT. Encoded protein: CASSSGTSGRGSTDTQYF. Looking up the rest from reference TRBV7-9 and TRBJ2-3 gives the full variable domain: DTGVSQNPRHKITKRGQNVTFRCDPISEHNRLYWYRQTLGQGPEFLTYFQNEAQLEKSRLLSDRFSAERPKGSFSTLEIQRTEQGDSAMYLCASSSGTSGRGSTDTQYFGPGTRLTVL.

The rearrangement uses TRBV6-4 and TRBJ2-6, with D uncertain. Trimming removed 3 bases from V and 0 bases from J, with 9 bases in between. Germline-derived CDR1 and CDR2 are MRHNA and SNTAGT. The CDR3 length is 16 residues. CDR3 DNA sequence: TGTGCCAGCAGTGAGACTGGAAGCTCTGGGGCCAACGTCCTGACTTTC. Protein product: CASSETGSSGANVLTF.